This TCR beta chain was retrieved from a study of T cell repertoires in cytomegalovirus infection (dated by TCRdb to the late 2010s). General notes on the study: Donor HLA type was relevant to the analysis, as public TCR beta signatures indicated carriage of CMV infection together with the matching HLA type.

General conclusions and limits of the study: In both this cohort and an independent cohort of some 370 donors, the cumulative frequency of public TCR beta family members distinguished carriers of CMV infection plus the relevant HLA type. In the ex vivo response, HLA-C-restricted CMV-specific TCR beta clonotypes were dominant, and in two of eight donors the single most frequent clonotype came from this HLA-C-restricted group.

This clonotype was found a few times. No antigen is known for it. No much larger clone exists at a distance of one base, and base qualities are not known. Sequenced using an Illumina HiSeq 1500. TCRdb passed the public sequencing reads through fastp at Q25 and MiXCR, retaining productive beta sequences. Rows matching on CDR3 protein sequence are summarized as one entry with the most common DNA and genes. In all, the sample holds approximately 500,000 distinct CDR3 sequences, and approximately 15% of those were seen once. The top ten hold roughly a quarter of the sample. The CDR3 covers 17 residues, taking in both the cysteine and the phenylalanine. Left in the record is the CDR3 DNA by itself, 51 bases read in frame from the first base. For CDR1 and CDR2, the germline V gene lists MDHEN and SYDVKM. The junction carries 13 bases between V and J, which are trimmed by 2 bases and 0 bases respectively.

This sequence originates from a human donor in good health (CMV status not recorded). Some clones in this sample may be carry-over from other donors' samples. Sequencing input: CD8+ T cells from PBMCs. The chain employs TRBV28 and TRBJ1-4; the D gene lacks a confident call. DNA sequence: TGTGCCAGCAGTTTAGACCCTACAGCTACAACTAATGAAAAACTGTTTTTT. It is translated as CASSLDPTATTNEKLFF.